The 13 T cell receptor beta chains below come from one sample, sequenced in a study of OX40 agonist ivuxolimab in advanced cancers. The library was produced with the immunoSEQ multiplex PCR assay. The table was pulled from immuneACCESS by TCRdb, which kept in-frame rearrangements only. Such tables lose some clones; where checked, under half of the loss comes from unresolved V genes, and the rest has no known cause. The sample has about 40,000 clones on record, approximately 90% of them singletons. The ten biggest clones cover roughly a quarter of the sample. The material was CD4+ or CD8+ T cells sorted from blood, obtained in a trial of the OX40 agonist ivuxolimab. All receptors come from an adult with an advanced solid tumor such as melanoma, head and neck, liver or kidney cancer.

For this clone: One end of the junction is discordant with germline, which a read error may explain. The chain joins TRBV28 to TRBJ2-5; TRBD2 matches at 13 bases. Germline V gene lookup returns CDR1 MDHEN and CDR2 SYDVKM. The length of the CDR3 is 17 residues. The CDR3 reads CAGSSGTSGEARETQYF. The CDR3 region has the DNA TGTGCCGGCAGTTCAGGGACTAGCGGGGAGGCAAGGGAGACCCAGTACTTC.

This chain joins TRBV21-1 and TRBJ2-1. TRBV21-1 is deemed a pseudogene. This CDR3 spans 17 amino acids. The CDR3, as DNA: TGTGCCAGCAGCCCCCGGCTCCGGGGCTACCGAGCCGATCAGCAGTTCTTC. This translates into CASSPRLRGYRADQQFF.

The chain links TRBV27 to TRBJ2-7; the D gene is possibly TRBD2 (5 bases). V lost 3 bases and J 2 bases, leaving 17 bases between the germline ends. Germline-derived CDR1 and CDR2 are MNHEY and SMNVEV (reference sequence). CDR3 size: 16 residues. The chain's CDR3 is CASSFGIETLTYEQYF. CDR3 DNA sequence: TGTGCCAGCAGTTTCGGGATCGAAACCCTTACCTACGAGCAGTACTTC.

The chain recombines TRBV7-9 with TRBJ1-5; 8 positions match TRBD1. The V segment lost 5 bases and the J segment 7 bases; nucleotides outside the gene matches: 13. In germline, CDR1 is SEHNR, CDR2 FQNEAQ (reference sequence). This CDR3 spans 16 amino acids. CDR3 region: CASSPRRTGSYQPQHF. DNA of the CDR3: TGTGCCAGCAGCCCCCGAAGGACAGGGTCCTACCAGCCCCAGCATTTT.

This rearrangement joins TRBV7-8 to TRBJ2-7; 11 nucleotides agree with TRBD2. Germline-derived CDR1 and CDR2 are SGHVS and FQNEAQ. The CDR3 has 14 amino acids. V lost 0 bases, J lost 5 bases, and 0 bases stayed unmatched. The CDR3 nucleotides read TGTGCCAGCAGCTTAGCTAGCGGGAGGGACGAGCAGTACTTC. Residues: CASSLASGRDEQYF.

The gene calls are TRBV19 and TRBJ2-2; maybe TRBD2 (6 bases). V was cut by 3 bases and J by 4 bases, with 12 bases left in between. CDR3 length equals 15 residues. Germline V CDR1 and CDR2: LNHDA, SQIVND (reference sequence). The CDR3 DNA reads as TGTGCCAGTAGTATCCTCGGGAGTGGCACCGGGGAGCTGTTTTTT. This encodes CASSILGSGTGELFF.

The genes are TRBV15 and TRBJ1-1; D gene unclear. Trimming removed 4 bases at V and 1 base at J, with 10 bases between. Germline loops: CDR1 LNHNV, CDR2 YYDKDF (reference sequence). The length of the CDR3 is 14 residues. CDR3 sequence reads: CATSTRVGNTEAFF. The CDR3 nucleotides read TGTGCCACCAGCACCCGTGTCGGGAACACTGAAGCTTTCTTT.

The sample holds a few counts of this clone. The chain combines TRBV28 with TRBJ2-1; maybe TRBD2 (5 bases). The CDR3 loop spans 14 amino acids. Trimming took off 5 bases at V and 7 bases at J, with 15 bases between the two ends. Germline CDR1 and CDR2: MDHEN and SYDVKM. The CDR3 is CASSPLAEVNEQFF. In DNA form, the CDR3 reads TGTGCCAGCAGTCCCCTGGCGGAGGTTAATGAGCAGTTCTTC.

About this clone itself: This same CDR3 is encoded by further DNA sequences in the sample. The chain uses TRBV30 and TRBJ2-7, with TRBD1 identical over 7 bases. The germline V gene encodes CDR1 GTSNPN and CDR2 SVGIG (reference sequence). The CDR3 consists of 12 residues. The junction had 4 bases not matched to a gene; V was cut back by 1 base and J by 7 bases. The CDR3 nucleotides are TGTGCCTGGAGTGGACAGGGTTGGGAGCAGTACTTC. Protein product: CAWSGQGWEQYF.

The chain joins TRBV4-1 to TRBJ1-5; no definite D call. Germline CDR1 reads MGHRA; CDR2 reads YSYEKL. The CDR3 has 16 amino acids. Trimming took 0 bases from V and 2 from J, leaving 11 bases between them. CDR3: CASSQDPTWGNQPQHF. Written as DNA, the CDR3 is TGCGCCAGCAGCCAAGACCCGACCTGGGGCAATCAGCCCCAGCATTTT.

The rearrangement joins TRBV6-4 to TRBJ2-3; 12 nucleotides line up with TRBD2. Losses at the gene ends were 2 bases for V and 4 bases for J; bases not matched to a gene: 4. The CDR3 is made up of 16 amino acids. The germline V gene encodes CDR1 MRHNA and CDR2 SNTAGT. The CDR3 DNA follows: TGTGCCAGCAGTGACGCCCTAGCGGGAGGGCCAGATACGCAGTATTTT. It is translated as CASSDALAGGPDTQYF.

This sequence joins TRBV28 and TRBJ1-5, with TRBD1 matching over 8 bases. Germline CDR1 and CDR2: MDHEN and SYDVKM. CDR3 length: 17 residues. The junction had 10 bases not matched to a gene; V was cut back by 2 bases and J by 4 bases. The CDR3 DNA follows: TGTGCCAGCAGTTTAAACACAGGGGGTTGGGGGAATCAGCCCCAGCATTTT. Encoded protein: CASSLNTGGWGNQPQHF.

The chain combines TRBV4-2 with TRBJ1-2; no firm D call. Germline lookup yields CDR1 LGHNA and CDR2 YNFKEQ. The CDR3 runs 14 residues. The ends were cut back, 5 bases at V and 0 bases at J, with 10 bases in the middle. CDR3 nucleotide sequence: TGTGCCAGCAGCTTAGACGGATCTAACTATGGCTACACCTTC. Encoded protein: CASSLDGSNYGYTF.